The 22 T cell receptor beta chains below come from one sample, sequenced in a study of CD8+CD57+ T cells in acquired aplastic anemia. The authors sequenced patients whose flow cytometry had shown CD8+CD57+ cell expansion. The TCR beta profiling, which covered VDJ combination and CDR3 sequence, was carried out using genomic DNA as the template. TCRdb processed the reads anew with MiXCR; each CDR3 protein has one entry. The repertoire consists of 180,000 or so distinct CDR3 sequences, with roughly 50% occurring once and the leading ten covering about 2%. Sequenced sample: sorted CD4+, CD8+, or CD8+CD57+ T cells (not recorded which) from PBMCs. The receptors were gathered from a human donor with aplastic anemia.

The J gene is TRBJ2-1, the V gene TRBV11-1, with 8 bases identical to TRBD1. The CDR3 runs 15 residues. V lost 5 bases, J lost 5 bases, and 8 bases stayed unmatched. Germline CDR1 and CDR2: SGHAT and FQDESV (reference sequence). Here the CDR3 reads CASSGGGQGNNEQFF. CDR3 bases: TGTGCCAGCAGCGGTGGCGGACAGGGAAACAATGAGCAGTTCTTC.

This clonotype turned up a few times. The V call is TRBV20-1, the J call TRBJ1-4; D perhaps matches TRBD1 (6 bases). The V gene's germline CDR1 is DFQATT and CDR2 SNEGSKA (reference sequence). V lost 3 bases, J lost 13 bases, and 30 bases lay in between. The CDR3 is 17 amino acids. This CDR3 is CSASDIGGGQPVERLFF. The CDR3 DNA reads TGCAGTGCTAGCGACATTGGGGGAGGACAGCCTGTCGAGCGACTGTTTTTT.

This clonotype has more than one count but fewer than ten. It may be a read error: a sequence one base away is much more abundant. The J gene is TRBJ2-3, the V gene TRBV12-3 or TRBV12-4; D is perhaps TRBD1 (5 bases). This CDR3 contains 16 residues. The chain's CDR3 is CASKLPRRLGTGTQYF. The DNA for the CDR3 is TGTGCCAGCAAGCTCCCGCGGCGTCTCGGCACAGGTACGCAGTATTTT.

This rearrangement joins TRBV6-5 to TRBJ2-7; the match to TRBD2 covers 8 bases. CDR3 length equals 15 residues. With V trimmed by 0 bases and J by 2 bases, 3 bases remained unmatched. Germline CDR1 is MNHEY and CDR2 is SVGAGI. This CDR3 is CASSYSSGGAYEQYF. CDR3 nucleotides: TGTGCCAGCAGTTACTCCTCGGGGGGGGCCTACGAGCAGTACTTC.

This clonotype was counted a few times. The chain joins TRBV29-1 to TRBJ2-5; 8 nucleotides agree with TRBD1. V lost 2 bases, J lost 5 bases, and 13 bases stayed unmatched. Germline values: CDR1 SQVTM, CDR2 ANQGSEA. The CDR3 length is 16 residues. CDR3 bases: TGCAGCGTTGAAAGGCGGGTCAGGGGGCCGAGGGAGACCCAGTACTTC. This encodes CSVERRVRGPRETQYF. The full variable domain, rest sourced from reference TRBV29-1 and TRBJ2-5, is SAVISQKPSRDICQRGTSLTIQCQVDSQVTMMFWYRQQPGQSLTLIATANQGSEATYESGFVIDKFPISRPNLTFSTLTVSNMSPEDSSIYLCSVERRVRGPRETQYFGPGTRLLVL.

This clonotype was seen at least ten times. The V call is TRBV10-3, the J call TRBJ1-2, with 8 bases that match TRBD1. The CDR3 runs 13 residues. Trimming removed 6 bases from V and 8 bases from J; junction bases left unmatched: 8. The germline V gene has CDR1 ENHRY and CDR2 SYGVKD. DNA for the CDR3: TGTGCCATCAGCTTCCACAGGGGGGGCGGCTACACCTTC. It encodes CAISFHRGGGYTF.

The V and J genes are TRBV5-1 and TRBJ2-5, with D possibly being TRBD2 (6 bases). CDR3 length: 14 amino acids. Per the germline V gene, CDR1 is SGHRS and CDR2 is YFSETQ. Between the trimmed V and J ends, which lost 5 bases and 2 bases, there was a span of 13 bases. CDR3 nucleotide sequence: TGCGCCAGCAGTCCTGGGACTGCGCAAGAGACCCAGTACTTC. Protein sequence: CASSPGTAQETQYF. Variable domain in full (rest from reference TRBV5-1 and TRBJ2-5): KAGVTQTPRYLIKTRGQQVTLSCSPISGHRSVSWYQQTPGQGLQFLFEYFSETQRNKGNFPGRFSGRQFSNSRSEMNVSTLELGDSALYLCASSPGTAQETQYFGPGTRLLVL.

This clonotype has at least ten counts. The gene calls are TRBV4-1 and TRBJ2-7, with D tentatively TRBD2 (7 bases). V was cut by 0 bases and J by 0 bases, with 21 bases left in between. This CDR3 has 19 amino acids. Germline CDR1 reads MGHRA; CDR2 reads YSYEKL. The CDR3 loop is CASSQEKAKGGKSSYEQYF. CDR3 sequence (DNA): TGCGCCAGCAGCCAAGAGAAAGCTAAGGGGGGGAAGAGCTCCTACGAGCAGTACTTC.

At least ten counts were recorded for this clonotype. The chain employs TRBV19 and TRBJ1-1, with unresolved D. The V gene's germline CDR1 is LNHDA and CDR2 SQIVND (reference sequence). This CDR3 comprises 16 residues. Between the trimmed V and J ends, which lost 8 bases and 5 bases, there was a span of 24 bases. The CDR3 loop reads CASEDTFYTLGTEAFF. The CDR3 bases are TGTGCCAGTGAAGATACTTTCTACACCCTGGGAACTGAAGCTTTCTTT. Full variable domain (rest looked up from reference TRBV19 and TRBJ1-1): DGGITQSPKYLFRKEGQNVTLSCEQNLNHDAMYWYRQDPGQGLRLIYYSQIVNDFQKGDIAEGYSVSREKKESFPLTVTSAQKNPTAFYLCASEDTFYTLGTEAFFGQGTRLTVV.

This clonotype was detected a few times. The chain links TRBV20-1 to TRBJ2-7; D remains ambiguous. Germline loops: CDR1 DFQATT, CDR2 SNEGSKA (reference sequence). Trimming cost V 6 bases and J 0 bases, with 6 bases left between them. The CDR3 length is 11 residues. The CDR3 sequence: CSARTSYEQYF. CDR3 coding DNA: TGCAGTGCACGGACCTCCTACGAGCAGTACTTC.

The chain uses TRBV24-1 and TRBJ1-1; 9 bases line up with TRBD1. Looked up from germline, CDR1 is KGHDR and CDR2 is SFDVKD. V lost 4 bases and J lost 0; bases outside the gene matches: 2. The CDR3 runs 15 residues. In DNA, the CDR3 is TGTGCCACCAGTGACGGACAGGGGATGAACACTGAAGCTTTCTTT. Encoded protein: CATSDGQGMNTEAFF.

This clonotype showed up many times. The V call is TRBV20-1, the J call TRBJ1-1, with no clear D. This CDR3 contains 15 residues. Germline V CDR1 and CDR2: DFQATT, SNEGSKA (reference sequence). V lost 5 bases and J lost 1, with 17 bases in between. The CDR3 sequence is CSAYGSKGPNTEAFF. The CDR3 nucleotides read TGCAGTGCTTACGGGTCAAAGGGTCCGAACACTGAAGCTTTCTTT.

The chain uses TRBV14 and TRBJ2-7; no definite D call. Trimming took off 5 bases at V and 4 bases at J, with 18 bases between the two ends. This CDR3 comprises 15 residues. From germline, CDR1 is SGHDN and CDR2 FVKESK. CDR3 amino acids: CASSGSTLDPYEQYF. CDR3 bases: TGTGCCAGCAGCGGCTCGACACTCGATCCTTACGAGCAGTACTTC.

The chain combines TRBV2 with TRBJ2-5, with 9 bases matching TRBD2. The CDR3 runs to 17 residues. V lost 4 bases and J lost 5; bases outside the gene matches: 14. From germline, CDR1 is SNHLY and CDR2 FYNNEI. Written as DNA, the CDR3 is TGTGCCAGCAGTGTCCTAGCGGGAAGGACGGCTGGGGAGACCCAGTACTTC. Translated, it gives CASSVLAGRTAGETQYF.

This sequence joins TRBV10-3 and TRBJ1-6; 10 bases map to TRBD1. With 3 bases clipped from V and 11 bases from J, the junction kept 4 bases outside the gene matches. The CDR3 contains 14 residues. CDR1 ENHRY and CDR2 SYGVKD come from the germline V gene. CDR3 DNA sequence: TGTGCCATCAGTGAAGAGGGGACAGGGGCACCCCTCCACTTT. This translates into CAISEEGTGAPLHF.

This clonotype was seen more than once but under ten times. The V call is TRBV10-3, the J call TRBJ2-1, with TRBD2 as a possible D gene (6 bases). Trimming removed 5 bases at V and 9 bases at J, with 17 bases between. The CDR3 spans 14 residues. Germline V gene data show CDR1 as ENHRY and CDR2 as SYGVKD. CDR3 in DNA: TGTGCCATCAGTCCGCGGGACCAGGACACTGAGCAGTTCTTC. Its protein product is CAISPRDQDTEQFF.

The chain couples TRBV2 to TRBJ2-1; TRBD2 matches 11 bases. CDR3 length equals 15 residues. Looked up from germline, CDR1 is SNHLY and CDR2 is FYNNEI. Trimming cost V 3 bases and J 5 bases; bases outside gene matches: 3. CDR3 protein: CASSDGTSGNNEQFF. CDR3 bases: TGTGCCAGCAGTGACGGGACTAGCGGTAACAATGAGCAGTTCTTC.

The chain recombines TRBV18 with TRBJ1-2; D call uncertain. Per the germline V gene, CDR1 is KGHSH and CDR2 is LQKENI. The CDR3 contains 13 residues. The V gene lost 2 bases and the J gene lost 3 bases, with 7 bases spanning the gap. This CDR3 reads CASSPETDYGYTF. The CDR3 nucleotides read TGTGCCAGCTCACCAGAGACGGACTATGGCTACACCTTC. Variable domain in full (rest from reference TRBV18 and TRBJ1-2): NAGVMQNPRHLVRRRGQEARLRCSPMKGHSHVYWYRQLPEEGLKFMVYLQKENIIDESGMPKERFSAEFPKEGPSILRIQQVVRGDSAAYFCASSPETDYGYTFGSGTRLTVV.

This clonotype has a handful of counts. The chain recombines TRBV29-1 with TRBJ1-2; D not resolved. Trimming left V 7 bases short and J 8 bases short, with 14 bases between. Germline CDR1 and CDR2: SQVTM and ANQGSEA. This CDR3 spans 11 amino acids. CDR3 coding DNA: TGCAGCGGCACCGGCGCCGGAGGCTACACCTTC. It yields the protein CSGTGAGGYTF.

This clonotype was seen repeatedly, ten times or more. The chain couples TRBV6-1 to TRBJ2-7; 7 nucleotides line up with TRBD2. The CDR3 runs to 14 residues. The ends lost 8 bases at V and 3 bases at J; junction bases unmatched: 10. Germline loops: CDR1 MNHNS, CDR2 SASEGT. The CDR3 sequence: CASGGAGSLYEQYF. The CDR3 bases are TGTGCCAGCGGAGGAGCGGGGAGCCTCTACGAGCAGTACTTC.

This clonotype was detected only a few times. This chain uses TRBV10-3 with TRBJ1-6; D unresolved. CDR3 length: 12 residues. The germline V and J ends were trimmed by 10 bases and 7 bases, with 11 bases remaining between them. CDR1 is ENHRY, CDR2 SYGVKD, per germline. The CDR3 loop reads CATPVYNSPLHF. The CDR3 nucleotides are TGTGCCACCCCGGTTTACAATTCACCCCTCCACTTT.

The chain recombines TRBV5-4 with TRBJ2-7; TRBD2 matches 12 bases. Trimming cost V 0 bases and J 7 bases; bases outside gene matches: 5. This CDR3 has 15 amino acids. The V gene's germline CDR1 is SGHNT and CDR2 YYREEE (reference sequence). CDR3 sequence: CASSLASGGAGEQYF. DNA of the CDR3: TGTGCCAGCAGCTTGGCTAGCGGGGGGGCCGGGGAGCAGTACTTC.